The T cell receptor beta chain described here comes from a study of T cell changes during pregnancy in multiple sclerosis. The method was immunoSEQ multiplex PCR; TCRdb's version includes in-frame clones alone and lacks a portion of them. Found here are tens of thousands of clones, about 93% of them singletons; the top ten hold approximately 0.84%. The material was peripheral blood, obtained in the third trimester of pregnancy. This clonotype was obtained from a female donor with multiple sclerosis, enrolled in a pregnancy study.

The CDR3, as DNA: TGCGCCAGCAGCTCCAGTCCCGGGACAGGGCTTGAGCAGTTCTTC. Protein sequence: CASSSSPGTGLEQFF. The chain carries TRBV5-1 and TRBJ2-1; TRBD1 aligns across 9 bases. From germline, CDR1 is SGHRS and CDR2 YFSETQ. V dropped 3 bases and J dropped 9; count of bases not matched to a gene: 10. The CDR3 contains 15 residues.